Listed below are T cell receptor beta chains from one sample, sequenced in a study of multiple sclerosis patients with progressive multifocal leukoencephalopathy. Generated by immunoSEQ multiplex PCR, the TCRdb table keeps only in-frame clones and is missing some. The sample holds more than 20,000 clones; around 90% are singletons and the top ten take approximately 2%. The sample was PBMCs, taken from a patient treated with natalizumab. Source of these receptors: a man younger than 40 with multiple sclerosis. Both conserved end residues are part of each CDR3. D genes are given only for firm matches. A row's size may be missing; if present it is once, few, many or a size class.

J: TRBJ2-3; size: .; V: TRBV19; D: .; DNA: TGTGCCAGTAGTCCCACGGGCAGGGAAGGGACAGATACGCAGTATTTT; CDR3: CASSPTGREGTDTQYF
J: TRBJ2-2; size: .; V: TRBV11-3; D: .; DNA: TGTGCCAGCAGCACAACAACGAACACCGGGGAGCTGTTTTTT; CDR3: CASSTTTNTGELFF
J: TRBJ2-2; size: .; V: TRBV7-9; D: TRBD2; DNA: TGTGCCAGCAGCCAGGGACTAGCGGGCCTCGCGAACACCGGGGAGCTGTTTTTT; CDR3: CASSQGLAGLANTGELFF
J: TRBJ1-6; size: .; V: TRBV19; D: .; DNA: TGTGCCAGTACCGAGGACAAATCCTATAATTCACCCCTCCACTTT; CDR3: CASTEDKSYNSPLHF
J: TRBJ1-2; size: .; V: TRBV11-3; D: TRBD1; DNA: TGTGCCAGCAGCTCCGACAGGGGCTATGGCTACACCTTC; CDR3: CASSSDRGYGYTF
J: TRBJ2-3; size: .; V: TRBV29-1; D: TRBD1; DNA: TGCAGCATCGACAGGGGTCGAGATACGCAGTATTTT; CDR3: CSIDRGRDTQYF
J: TRBJ2-1; size: .; V: TRBV7-9; D: TRBD2; DNA: TGTGCCAGCAGCTCCCTGGGCGGCGGGAGGGCGAACAATGAGCAGTTCTTC; CDR3: CASSSLGGGRANNEQFF
J: TRBJ2-5; size: few; V: TRBV2; D: .; DNA: TGTGCCAGCACGAGGGGTCCCCCAGAGACCCAGTACTTC; CDR3: CASTRGPPETQYF
J: TRBJ1-1; size: .; V: TRBV7-2; D: .; DNA: TGTGCCAGCAGCCCCCGGGTCTTAAACACTGAAGCTTTCTTT; CDR3: CASSPRVLNTEAFF
J: TRBJ2-5; size: .; V: TRBV6-1; D: .; DNA: TGTGCCAGCAACCCGGGACTCATAAAAGAGACCCAGTACTTC; CDR3: CASNPGLIKETQYF
J: TRBJ1-2; size: .; V: TRBV18; D: .; DNA: TGTGCCAGCTCATCCGTAATGGGTGATAATGGCTACACCTTC; CDR3: CASSSVMGDNGYTF
J: TRBJ2-2; size: .; V: TRBV7-8; D: TRBD1; DNA: TGTGCCAGCAGCTTAGTAGGGACAGGTACCGGGGAGCTGTTTTTT; CDR3: CASSLVGTGTGELFF
J: TRBJ2-5; size: .; V: TRBV4-2; D: TRBD2; DNA: TGTGCCAGCAGCCCGACTAGCGGGAGTGCAGAGACCCAGTACTTC; CDR3: CASSPTSGSAETQYF
J: TRBJ1-4; size: .; V: TRBV4-1; D: TRBD1; DNA: TGCGCCAGCAGCCAAACCGGGACAGGAGACGAAAAACTGTTTTTT; CDR3: CASSQTGTGDEKLFF
J: TRBJ2-1; size: .; V: TRBV6-4; D: .; DNA: TGTGCCAGCAGATCGACTGCTATAGGGGGCAATGAGCAGTTCTTC; CDR3: CASRSTAIGGNEQFF
J: TRBJ1-2; size: .; V: TRBV18; D: .; DNA: TGTGCCAGCTCCGGTCAGGCTGGCTACACCTTC; CDR3: CASSGQAGYTF
J: TRBJ1-5; size: .; V: TRBV28; D: .; DNA: TGTGCCAGCATAGCGGTTTATAGCAATCAGCCCCAGCATTTT; CDR3: CASIAVYSNQPQHF
J: TRBJ1-5; size: .; V: TRBV27; D: TRBD1; DNA: TGTGCCAGCAACCTCCGGGACAGCATAAATCAGCCCCAGCATTTT; CDR3: CASNLRDSINQPQHF